This T cell receptor (beta chain) was captured in a study of identifying expanded T cells in peripheral blood (dated by TCRdb to the late 2010s). Background for the entire study: Technical replicates were generated by sequencing separate aliquots of the same genomic DNA pool, with four replicates compared pairwise.

TCRbeta CDR3 regions were profiled with the immunoSEQ Assay using bias-controlled multiplex PCR amplification of genomic DNA. As for the authors' bioinformatics: To quantify the absolute abundance of each unique TCRbeta CDR3 region, the sequences were collapsed and filtered. Differential abundance was tested with two models: a binomial (Fisher-equivalent) model and a beta-binomial model that adds time-dependent variance fitted from healthy donors. Clones with fewer than 5 combined templates were removed, and differential abundance was called for clones with a Benjamini-Hochberg FDR below 0.01. Using the form v = (b*log(k)+a)^2, the beta-binomial variance was modeled as a function of the total template count across the two samples. Drawn from immuneACCESS, this table holds only the in-frame rearrangements with V and J called that TCRdb kept. Clones are partly lost; checked studies trace under half to an unresolved V gene and leave the rest unexplained. Clone size and the V and J calls come from that table; the DNA yielded D and trimming. Here the sample has 100,000 to 150,000 clones; approximately 88% occur a single time. Approximately 3% of the sample goes to the ten largest clones.

Comment on this clone: Its recognized antigen is unknown. No base quality values were provided; no much bigger clone lies one nucleotide off.

During the collection period, no infections or other immune events were recorded for the healthy donors. Healthy-donor blood repertoires served as a training cohort to calibrate time-dependent variance in a beta-binomial model of T-cell clone differential abundance. The training cohort included around ten healthy donors, of whom 3 were female and 7 were male. The donors were between roughly 25 and 70 years old, with an average age of approximately 47 years. Obtained from a commercial supplier, whole blood was collected from each healthy donor at three time points set around 14 days apart. Genomic DNA was extracted from unsorted whole blood for immunosequencing. Results and caveats for the whole study, not just this receptor: Both the number of clones called differentially abundant and the false-positive rate were significantly reduced by the beta-binomial model across all healthy-donor time intervals. The authors expected that over much longer intervals, such as months to years, biological variance in healthy repertoires might increase even further. The binomial model flagged approximately 1.2 differentially abundant clones between technical replicates, compared with about 15 over approximately two weeks and 19 over about four weeks. Across all healthy donors, variance in clone template counts between roughly 2-week samples was found to increase significantly with total template count.

The sequenced material came from blood. The clonotype was recovered from a person aged 18 to 75 in good health.

Read as DNA, the sequence is TGTGCCAGCTCACCACGCGGCGAAGAGCAGTACTTC. Protein translation: CASSPRGEEQYF. The chain joins TRBV18 to TRBJ2-7; a confident D gene designation cannot be given. In the germline V gene, CDR1 corresponds to KGHSH and CDR2 to LQKENI. Taken from cysteine to phenylalanine, the CDR3 has 12 residues. The retained sequence is limited to the CDR3, 36 bases, with the frame set at the first base. At the junction V is shortened by 1 base and J by 7 bases, with 8 bases in between. Joined to the reference TRBV18 and TRBJ2-7 proteins, this CDR3 gives the full variable domain: NAGVMQNPRHLVRRRGQEARLRCSPMKGHSHVYWYRQLPEEGLKFMVYLQKENIIDESGMPKERFSAEFPKEGPSILRIQQVVRGDSAAYFCASSPRGEEQYFGPGTRLTVT.